Below, 15 T cell receptor beta chains from the same sample are listed, as sequenced in a study of CD8+ T cells in alopecia areata. As the sequencing template, cDNA was produced by extracting RNA and reverse transcribing it. Method: immunoSEQ multiplex PCR; TCRdb's copy keeps in-frame clones and lacks some. The repertoire consists of 55,000 to 70,000 clones, with about 45% occurring once and the leading ten covering 17%. This specimen was CD8+ T cells sorted from blood, taken at week 0. These receptors all stem from a human donor with alopecia areata.

J is TRBJ1-5 and V is TRBV30; the match to TRBD1 covers 8 bases. In germline, CDR1 is GTSNPN, CDR2 SVGIG (reference sequence). V lost 0 bases to trimming and J lost 6 bases; unmatched junction nucleotides: 4. The CDR3 runs to 14 residues. This CDR3 is CAWSVSGGSQPQHF. In nucleotides, the CDR3 is TGTGCCTGGAGTGTTTCAGGGGGCTCTCAGCCCCAGCATTTT.

This clone was detected a few times. This sequence joins TRBV5-1 and TRBJ2-7, with 11 bases matching TRBD2. Germline CDR1 SGHRS, CDR2 YFSETQ. The CDR3 runs 16 residues. J lost 0 bases, V lost 2 bases, and 4 bases had no gene match. The CDR3 protein is CASSFFTSGSSYEQYF. Written as DNA, the CDR3 is TGCGCCAGCAGCTTTTTTACTAGCGGGAGCTCCTACGAGCAGTACTTC.

This sequence joins TRBV7-9 and TRBJ1-1; TRBD1 is a possible D gene (5 bases). V lost 7 bases and J lost 4, with 13 bases in between. The germline gives CDR1 SEHNR, CDR2 FQNEAQ (reference sequence). The CDR3 is 13 residues long. CDR3 sequence: CASIDSGATEAFF. DNA for the CDR3: TGTGCCAGCATCGACTCCGGGGCCACTGAAGCTTTCTTT.

The chain recombines TRBV5-4 with TRBJ2-7; D gene uncertain. Germline V gene sequence: CDR1 SGHNT, CDR2 YYREEE (reference sequence). CDR3 length: 12 residues. The V end was cut by 2 bases, the J end by 6 bases, with 9 bases between. In nucleotides, the CDR3 is TGTGCCAGCAGCTTCTTAGGTGCCGAGCAGTACTTC. Protein sequence: CASSFLGAEQYF.

In this sample, this clone turned up many times. The V call is TRBV27, the J call TRBJ1-5; no firm D call. Germline V gives CDR1 MNHEY, CDR2 SMNVEV (reference sequence). The CDR3 covers 13 residues. Trimming left V 8 bases short and J 0 bases short, with 8 bases between. CDR3 nucleotide sequence: TGTGCCAGCGCGACTGGTAGCAATCAGCCCCAGCATTTT. Protein sequence: CASATGSNQPQHF.

This clone was seen repeatedly, ten times or more. The chain employs TRBV7-9 and TRBJ2-1; 14 bases line up with TRBD2. Per the germline V gene, CDR1 is SEHNR and CDR2 is FQNEAQ (reference sequence). With 3 bases clipped from V and 10 bases from J, the junction kept 5 bases outside the gene matches. The CDR3 contains 15 residues. This CDR3 is CASSLTSGRAGEQFF. CDR3 sequence (DNA): TGTGCCAGCAGCTTGACTAGCGGGAGGGCCGGGGAGCAGTTCTTC.

This chain links TRBV19 with TRBJ2-1, with D possibly TRBD2 on 6 matching bases. Trimming cost V 5 bases and J 0 bases, with 8 bases left between them. The CDR3 is 14 amino acids. Germline loops: CDR1 LNHDA, CDR2 SQIVND (reference sequence). The CDR3 protein is CASSWGDSYNEQFF. The CDR3 DNA is TGTGCCAGTAGTTGGGGGGACTCCTACAATGAGCAGTTCTTC.

J is TRBJ2-2 and V is TRBV6-5; tentatively, D is TRBD1 or TRBD2 (6 bases each). CDR1 is MNHEY and CDR2 is SVGAGI in the germline V gene. This CDR3 has 15 amino acids. The ends were cut back, 0 bases at V and 7 bases at J, with 12 bases in the middle. The CDR3 here is CASSYSGGWDGELFF. The DNA for the CDR3 is TGTGCCAGCAGTTACTCGGGGGGCTGGGACGGGGAGCTGTTTTTT.

The chain is built from TRBV11-2 and TRBJ2-1; D not certain. CDR1 is SGHAT, CDR2 FQNNGV, per germline. The CDR3 runs to 16 residues. The V and J ends lost 2 bases and 2 bases respectively, with 13 bases between them. CDR3 sequence reads: CASSLYLRQTYNEQFF. In nucleotides, the CDR3 is TGTGCCAGCAGCTTATATTTGCGCCAAACCTACAATGAGCAGTTCTTC.

J is TRBJ1-1 and V is TRBV11-2, with D hard to call. CDR3 length: 14 residues. With 2 bases removed from V and 3 bases from J, the gap between germline ends came to 10 bases. CDR1 SGHAT and CDR2 FQNNGV come from the germline V gene. This CDR3 reads CASSLLTEDTEAFF. The CDR3 region has the DNA TGTGCCAGCAGCTTATTAACAGAAGACACTGAAGCTTTCTTT. Using reference TRBV11-2 and TRBJ1-1 for the parts outside the CDR3, the full variable domain is EAGVAQSPRYKIIEKRQSVAFWCNPISGHATLYWYQQILGQGPKLLIQFQNNGVVDDSQLPKDRFSAERLKGVDSTLKIQPAKLEDSAVYLCASSLLTEDTEAFFGQGTRLTVV.

This clone was counted between two and nine times. The chain combines TRBV19 with TRBJ2-2; no clear D. CDR1 is LNHDA, CDR2 SQIVND, per germline (reference sequence). Trimming shortened V by 2 bases and J by 0 bases, and 7 bases separated the two germline ends. The CDR3 runs 15 residues. CDR3 sequence: CASSINRANTGELFF. CDR3 DNA sequence: TGTGCCAGTAGTATAAACAGAGCGAACACCGGGGAGCTGTTTTTT.

This chain joins TRBV7-8 and TRBJ2-5, with a tentative D call TRBD2 (5 bases). Near its end, the DNA agrees better with TRBJ2-7, so the J call may be wrong. Per the germline V gene, CDR1 is SGHVS and CDR2 is FQNEAQ. There are 18 residues in the CDR3. DNA for the CDR3: TGTGCCAGCAGCCCCCCTGGGAGCCTCAAGCGCGGTGTGTACGAGCAGTACTTC. Amino acids: CASSPPGSLKRGVYEQYF.

The chain carries TRBV5-5 and TRBJ2-3; perhaps TRBD1 as D (5 bases). CDR1 is SGHKS, CDR2 YYEKEE, per germline (reference sequence). CDR3 size: 15 residues. V lost 4 bases to trimming and J lost 4 bases, with 16 bases between them. CDR3 residues: CASSRAGNWADTQYF. As DNA, the CDR3 is TGTGCCAGCAGCCGCGCAGGGAACTGGGCAGATACGCAGTATTTT.

The V call is TRBV27, the J call TRBJ1-2, with 9 bases identical to TRBD1. The CDR3 is 15 residues long. Germline V gene sequence: CDR1 MNHEY, CDR2 SMNVEV (reference sequence). V lost 6 bases to trimming and J lost 3 bases; unmatched junction nucleotides: 8. CDR3 sequence (DNA): TGTGCCAGCAGCGCACAGGGGGCGCTTGACTATGGCTACACCTTC. It specifies CASSAQGALDYGYTF.

This clone has just one count. Different DNA sequences within this sample yield the same CDR3. This chain connects TRBV7-9 to TRBJ2-7; D remains ambiguous. The ends were cut back, 5 bases at V and 3 bases at J, with 8 bases in the middle. The CDR3 extends over 12 amino acids. Germline V lookup: CDR1 SEHNR, CDR2 FQNEAQ (reference sequence). In nucleotides, the CDR3 is TGTGCCAGCAGCCCCGGTAGCTACGAGCAGTACTTC. Its translation is CASSPGSYEQYF.